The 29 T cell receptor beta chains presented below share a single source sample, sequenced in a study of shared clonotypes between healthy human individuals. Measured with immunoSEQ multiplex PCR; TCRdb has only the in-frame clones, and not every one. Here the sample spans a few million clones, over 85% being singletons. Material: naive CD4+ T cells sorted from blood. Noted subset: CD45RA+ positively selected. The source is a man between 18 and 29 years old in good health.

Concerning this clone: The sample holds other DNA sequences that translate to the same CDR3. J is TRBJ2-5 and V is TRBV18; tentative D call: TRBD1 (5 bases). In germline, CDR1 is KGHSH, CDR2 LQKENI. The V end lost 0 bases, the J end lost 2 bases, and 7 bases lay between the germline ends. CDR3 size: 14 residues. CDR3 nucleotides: TGTGCCAGCTCACCACCACCAGGGCAAGAGACCCAGTACTTC. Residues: CASSPPPGQETQYF.

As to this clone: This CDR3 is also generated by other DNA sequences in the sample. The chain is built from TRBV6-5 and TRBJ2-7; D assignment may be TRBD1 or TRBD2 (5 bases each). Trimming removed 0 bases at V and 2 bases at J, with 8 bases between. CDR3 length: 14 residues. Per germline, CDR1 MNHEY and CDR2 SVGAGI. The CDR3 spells CASSYSGGPYEQYF. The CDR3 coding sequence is TGTGCCAGCAGTTACTCTGGGGGACCCTACGAGCAGTACTTC.

CDR3 bases: TGTGCCAGCAAGTTCAGGCATAGCACAGATACGCAGTATTTT. This encodes CASKFRHSTDTQYF. The chain employs TRBV28 and TRBJ2-3; no clear D gene. Deletions cut 7 bases from V and 0 bases from J, with 11 bases between. This CDR3 contains 14 residues. Germline lookup yields CDR1 MDHEN and CDR2 SYDVKM.

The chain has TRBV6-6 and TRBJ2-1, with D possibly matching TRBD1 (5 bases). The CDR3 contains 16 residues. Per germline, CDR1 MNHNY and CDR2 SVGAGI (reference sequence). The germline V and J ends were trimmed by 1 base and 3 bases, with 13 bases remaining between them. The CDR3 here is CASSYLQGTIYNEQFF. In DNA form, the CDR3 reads TGTGCCAGCAGTTACTTGCAGGGCACCATCTACAATGAGCAGTTCTTC.

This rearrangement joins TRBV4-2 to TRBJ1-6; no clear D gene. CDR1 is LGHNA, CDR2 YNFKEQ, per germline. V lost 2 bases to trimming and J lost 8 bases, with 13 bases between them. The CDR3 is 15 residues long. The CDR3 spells CASSQIGGEDSPLHF. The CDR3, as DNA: TGTGCCAGCAGCCAAATTGGAGGAGAGGATTCACCCCTCCACTTT.

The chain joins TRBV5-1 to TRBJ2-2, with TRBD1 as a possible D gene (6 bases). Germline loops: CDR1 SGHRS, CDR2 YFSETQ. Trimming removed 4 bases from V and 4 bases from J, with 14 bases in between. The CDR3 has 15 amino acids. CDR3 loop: CASSLGAEPTGELFF. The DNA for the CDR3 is TGCGCCAGCAGCCTGGGGGCGGAACCCACCGGGGAGCTGTTTTTT.

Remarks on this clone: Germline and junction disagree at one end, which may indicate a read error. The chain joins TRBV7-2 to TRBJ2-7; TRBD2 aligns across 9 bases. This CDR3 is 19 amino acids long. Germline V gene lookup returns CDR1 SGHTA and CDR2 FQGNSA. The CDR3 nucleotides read TGTGCCAGCAGTTTAGAGACTGCTAGCGGGGTTTACAACCGGGGGGAGCAGTACTTC. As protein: CASSLETASGVYNRGEQYF. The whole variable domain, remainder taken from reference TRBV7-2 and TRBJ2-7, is GAGVSQSPSNKVTEKGKDVELRCDPISGHTALYWYRQSLGQGLEFLIYFQGNSAPDKSGLPSDRFSAERTGGSVSTLTIQRTQQEDSAVYLCASSLETASGVYNRGEQYFGPGTRLTVT.

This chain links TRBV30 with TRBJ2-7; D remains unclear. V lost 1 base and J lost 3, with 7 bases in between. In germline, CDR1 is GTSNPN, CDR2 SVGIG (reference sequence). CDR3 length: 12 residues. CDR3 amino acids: CAWSANSYEQYF. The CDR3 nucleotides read TGTGCCTGGAGTGCTAACAGCTACGAGCAGTACTTC.

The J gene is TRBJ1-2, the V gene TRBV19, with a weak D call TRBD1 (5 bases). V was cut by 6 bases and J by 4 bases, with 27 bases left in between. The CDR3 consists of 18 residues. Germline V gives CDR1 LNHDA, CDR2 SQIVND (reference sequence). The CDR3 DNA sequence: TGTGCCAGTAGGACCGGGGCTCACCCCGCTACCGGTACCTATGGCTACACCTTC. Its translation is CASRTGAHPATGTYGYTF.

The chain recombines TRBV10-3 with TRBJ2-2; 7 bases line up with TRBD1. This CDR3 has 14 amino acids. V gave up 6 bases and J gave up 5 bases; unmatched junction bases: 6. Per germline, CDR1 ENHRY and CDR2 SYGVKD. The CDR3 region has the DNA TGTGCCATCAGCCAGACAGGGAAGACCGGGGAGCTGTTTTTT. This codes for CAISQTGKTGELFF.

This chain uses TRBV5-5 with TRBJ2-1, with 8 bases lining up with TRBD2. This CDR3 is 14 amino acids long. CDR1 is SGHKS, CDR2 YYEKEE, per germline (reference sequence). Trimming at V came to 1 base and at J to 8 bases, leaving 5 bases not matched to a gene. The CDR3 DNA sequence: TGTGCCAGCAGCTTGTTAGTAGCGGGATATGAGCAGTTCTTC. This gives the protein CASSLLVAGYEQFF. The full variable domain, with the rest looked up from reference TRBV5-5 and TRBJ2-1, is DAGVTQSPTHLIKTRGQQVTLRCSPISGHKSVSWYQQVLGQGPQFIFQYYEKEERGRGNFPDRFSARQFPNYSSELNVNALLLGDSALYLCASSLLVAGYEQFFGPGTRLTVL.

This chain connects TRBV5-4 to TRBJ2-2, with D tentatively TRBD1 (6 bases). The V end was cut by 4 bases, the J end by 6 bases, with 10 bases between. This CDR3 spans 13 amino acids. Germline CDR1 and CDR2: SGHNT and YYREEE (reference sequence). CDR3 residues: CASSQGGPGELFF. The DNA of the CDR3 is TGTGCCAGCAGCCAAGGGGGTCCCGGGGAGCTGTTTTTT.

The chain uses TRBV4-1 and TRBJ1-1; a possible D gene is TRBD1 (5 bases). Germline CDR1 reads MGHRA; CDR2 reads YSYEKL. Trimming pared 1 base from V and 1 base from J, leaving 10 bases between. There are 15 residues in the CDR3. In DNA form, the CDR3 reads TGCGCCAGCAGCCAAGTTTGGGGGTCGAACACTGAAGCTTTCTTT. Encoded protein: CASSQVWGSNTEAFF.

The CDR3: CASSLGHEQYF. The CDR3 nucleotides read TGTGCCAGCAGTTTAGGGCACGAGCAGTACTTC. The chain joins TRBV27 to TRBJ2-7, with D unclear. The CDR3 covers 11 residues. Germline V CDR1 and CDR2: MNHEY, SMNVEV (reference sequence). V was cut by 2 bases and J by 5 bases, with 4 bases left in between.

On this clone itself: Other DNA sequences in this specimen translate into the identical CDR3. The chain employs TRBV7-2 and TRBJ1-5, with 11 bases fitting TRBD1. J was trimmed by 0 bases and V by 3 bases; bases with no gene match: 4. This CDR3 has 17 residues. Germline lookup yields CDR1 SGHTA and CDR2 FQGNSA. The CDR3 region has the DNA TGTGCCAGCAGCTTGGGGACAGGGGGGTATAGCAATCAGCCCCAGCATTTT. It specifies CASSLGTGGYSNQPQHF.

Written as DNA, the CDR3 is TGTGCCAGCCAAAAGACCCCGCAAAACTACGAGCAGTACTTC. It specifies CASQKTPQNYEQYF. V is TRBV27 and J is TRBJ2-7; D gene uncertain. V was shortened by 8 bases and J by 3 bases, with 17 bases between the two germline ends. The CDR3 is 14 amino acids. Germline CDR1 reads MNHEY; CDR2 reads SMNVEV (reference sequence).

This CDR3 is CASSKQGEAFF. CDR3 in DNA: TGTGCCAGCAGCAAACAGGGAGAGGCTTTCTTT. This chain links TRBV5-5 with TRBJ1-1; D perhaps matches TRBD1 (6 bases). V lost 4 bases to trimming and J lost 11 bases, with 12 bases between them. Per the germline V gene, CDR1 is SGHKS and CDR2 is YYEKEE (reference sequence). The CDR3 totals 11 residues. The full variable domain, completed using reference TRBV5-5 and TRBJ1-1, is DAGVTQSPTHLIKTRGQQVTLRCSPISGHKSVSWYQQVLGQGPQFIFQYYEKEERGRGNFPDRFSARQFPNYSSELNVNALLLGDSALYLCASSKQGEAFFGQGTRLTVV.

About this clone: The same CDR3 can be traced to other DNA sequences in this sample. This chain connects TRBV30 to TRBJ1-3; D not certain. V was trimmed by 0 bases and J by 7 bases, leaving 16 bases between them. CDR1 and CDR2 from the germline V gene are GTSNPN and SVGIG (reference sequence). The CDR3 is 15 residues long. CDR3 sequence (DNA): TGTGCCTGGAGTGTTACCGGCCCCGGAAGGAACACCATATATTTT. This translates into CAWSVTGPGRNTIYF.

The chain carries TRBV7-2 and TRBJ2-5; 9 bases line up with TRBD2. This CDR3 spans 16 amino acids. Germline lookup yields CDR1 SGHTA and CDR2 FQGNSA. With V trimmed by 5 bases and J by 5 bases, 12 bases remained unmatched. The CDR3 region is CASSRWREGLGETQYF. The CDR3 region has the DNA TGTGCCAGCAGCCGTTGGCGGGAGGGCCTAGGGGAGACCCAGTACTTC.

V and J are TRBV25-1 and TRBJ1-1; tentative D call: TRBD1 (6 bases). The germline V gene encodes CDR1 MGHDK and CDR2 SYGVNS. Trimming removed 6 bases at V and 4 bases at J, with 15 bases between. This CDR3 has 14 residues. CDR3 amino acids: CASSYSGGTTEAFF. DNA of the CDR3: TGTGCCAGCAGCTACTCTGGGGGCACCACTGAAGCTTTCTTT.

The DNA for the CDR3 is TGTGCCAGCAGTTACTCGATACTAGCGGGGGACAATGAGCAGTTCTTC. It specifies CASSYSILAGDNEQFF. The chain joins TRBV6-6 to TRBJ2-1; TRBD2 matches at 11 bases. The CDR3 is 16 amino acids. After removal of 0 bases from V and 5 bases from J, the junction contained 3 bases not matched to a gene. CDR1 is MNHNY, CDR2 SVGAGI, per germline (reference sequence).

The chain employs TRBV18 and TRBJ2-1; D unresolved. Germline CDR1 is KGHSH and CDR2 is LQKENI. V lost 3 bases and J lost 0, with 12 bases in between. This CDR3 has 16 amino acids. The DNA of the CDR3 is TGTGCCAGCTCACCCGGGCGGCAGAGCTCCTACAATGAGCAGTTCTTC. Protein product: CASSPGRQSSYNEQFF.

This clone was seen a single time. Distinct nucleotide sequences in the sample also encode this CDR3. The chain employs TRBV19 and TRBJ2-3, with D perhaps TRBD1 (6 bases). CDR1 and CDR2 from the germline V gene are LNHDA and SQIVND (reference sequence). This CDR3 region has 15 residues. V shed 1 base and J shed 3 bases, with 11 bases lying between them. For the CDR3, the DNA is TGTGCCAGTAGTATAGGGGGGCGTGGGACAGATACGCAGTATTTT. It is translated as CASSIGGRGTDTQYF.

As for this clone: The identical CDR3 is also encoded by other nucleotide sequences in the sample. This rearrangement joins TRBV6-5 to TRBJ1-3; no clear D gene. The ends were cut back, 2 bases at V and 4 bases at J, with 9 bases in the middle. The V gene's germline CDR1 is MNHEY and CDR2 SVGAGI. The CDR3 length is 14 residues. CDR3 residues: CASSYLGPGNTIYF. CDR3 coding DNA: TGTGCCAGCAGTTACCTCGGACCGGGAAACACCATATATTTT.

The CDR3 DNA is TGTGCCAGCAGAGACTCGGGACTTACGTATGGCTACACCTTC. Amino acid sequence: CASRDSGLTYGYTF. The chain recombines TRBV5-6 with TRBJ1-2; maybe TRBD1 (5 bases). Deletions cut 5 bases from V and 5 bases from J, with 16 bases between. The CDR3 covers 14 residues. Germline CDR1 reads SGHDT; CDR2 reads YYEEEE.

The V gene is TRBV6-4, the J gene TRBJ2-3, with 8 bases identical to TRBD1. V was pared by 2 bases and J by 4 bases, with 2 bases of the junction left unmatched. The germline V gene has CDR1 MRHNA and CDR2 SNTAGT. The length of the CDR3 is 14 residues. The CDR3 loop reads CASSDDRGADTQYF. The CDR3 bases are TGTGCCAGCAGTGACGACAGGGGTGCAGATACGCAGTATTTT.

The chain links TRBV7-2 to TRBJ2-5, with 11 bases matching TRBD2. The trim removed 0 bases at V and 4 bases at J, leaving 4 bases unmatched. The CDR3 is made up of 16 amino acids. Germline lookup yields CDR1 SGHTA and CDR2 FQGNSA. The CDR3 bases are TGTGCCAGCAGCTTAGCGCGGGGACTAGCGGTAGAGACCCAGTACTTC. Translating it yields CASSLARGLAVETQYF.

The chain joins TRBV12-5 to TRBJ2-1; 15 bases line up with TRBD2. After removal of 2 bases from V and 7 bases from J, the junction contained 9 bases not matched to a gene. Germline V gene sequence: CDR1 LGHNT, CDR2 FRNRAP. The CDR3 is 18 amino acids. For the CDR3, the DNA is TGTGCTAGTGGTTTGTACACAGGGACTAGCGGGAGGAGGAATGAGCAGTTCTTC. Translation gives CASGLYTGTSGRRNEQFF.

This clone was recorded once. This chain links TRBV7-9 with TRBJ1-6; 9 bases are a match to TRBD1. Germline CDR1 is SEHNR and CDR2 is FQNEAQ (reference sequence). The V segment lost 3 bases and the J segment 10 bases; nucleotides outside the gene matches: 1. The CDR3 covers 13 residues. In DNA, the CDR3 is TGTGCCAGCAGCTTGGACAGGGGATCACCCCTCCACTTT. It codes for CASSLDRGSPLHF.